This is a list of T cell receptor beta chains from one sample in a study of technical replicates of blood from a handful of donors. Using immunoSEQ multiplex PCR, the repertoire was profiled, and TCRdb retains in-frame clones only, with some absent. The sample carries some 15,000 clones, around nine tenths recorded once. Sequenced material: PBMCs. The origin of the receptors is a human donor in good health. Both conserved end residues are part of each CDR3. D genes are given only for firm matches. Size values are once, few and many counts, or a class for expanded clones, and some rows have none.

NA,NA,TRBJ2-1,TRBV2,TGTGCCAGCAGTGAAGATCAGGGTGAGCAGTTCTTC,CASSEDQGEQFF
NA,NA,TRBJ2-2,TRBV11-2,TGTGCCAGCAATCGAGGAGAACTACCGAACACCGGGGAGCTGTTTTTT,CASNRGELPNTGELFF
NA,NA,TRBJ1-2,TRBV30,TGTGCCTGGAGCAGCGTAGGCATTGGCTACACCTTC,CAWSSVGIGYTF
NA,NA,TRBJ1-1,TRBV30,TGTGCCTGGAGACCACTAACGGTGGTAGGCACTGAAGCTTTCTTT,CAWRPLTVVGTEAFF
NA,TRBD1,TRBJ2-5,TRBV19,TGTGCGACCGGGACAGGCTTTGAGACCCAGTACTTC,CATGTGFETQYF
few,TRBD1,TRBJ1-1,TRBV6-1,TGTGCCAGCAGTACAGGGGGCTGGAACACTGAAGCTTTCTTT,CASSTGGWNTEAFF
NA,TRBD2,TRBJ2-7,TRBV6-7,TGTGCCAGCAGTTATGGGGGGGAAGAGAGGGGCTACGAGCAGTACTTC,CASSYGGEERGYEQYF
NA,TRBD1,TRBJ2-7,TRBV7-4,TGTGCCAGCAGCTCTACAGGGACAGAGTCGATTTACGAGCAGTACTTC,CASSSTGTESIYEQYF
NA,TRBD2,TRBJ2-5,TRBV10-1,TGCGCCAGCAGTGCCTCTAGCGGGGTCCAAGAGACCCAGTACTTC,CASSASSGVQETQYF
NA,TRBD2,TRBJ2-1,TRBV11-3,TGTGCCAGCAGTATAGCGGGTCGTAGGAATGAGCAGTTCTTC,CASSIAGRRNEQFF
few,NA,TRBJ2-2,TRBV6-5,TGTGCCAGCAGATATGCGAACACCGGGGAGCTGTTTTTT,CASRYANTGELFF
NA,TRBD2,TRBJ2-1,TRBV18,TGTGCCAGCTCACCTCAGCGGGACTCCTACAATGGGCAGTTCTTC,CASSPQRDSYNGQFF
NA,TRBD1,TRBJ2-1,TRBV30,TGTGCCTGGAGTGTACGAGGGGGCAGCAGCGATGAGCAGTTCTTC,CAWSVRGGSSDEQFF
NA,NA,TRBJ1-1,TRBV5-1,TGCGCCAGCAGCTACCTGGGGTCTCCGGGAACTGAAGCTTTCTTT,CASSYLGSPGTEAFF
NA,NA,TRBJ2-7,TRBV10-2,TGCGCCAGCAGTAGCGGCTACGAGCAGTACTTC,CASSSGYEQYF
NA,TRBD1,TRBJ1-5,TRBV7-9,TGTGCCAGCAGCCGGCAGGGGGGCGCGGGCAATCAGCCCCAGCATTTT,CASSRQGGAGNQPQHF
once,TRBD1,TRBJ1-1,TRBV5-6,TGTGCCAGCAGCGGACAGACAGGGCTGAACACTGAAGCTTTCTTT,CASSGQTGLNTEAFF
NA,TRBD2,TRBJ2-3,TRBV2,TGTGCCAGCAGTGGGGGCGGACTAGGCACAGATACGCAGTATTTT,CASSGGGLGTDTQYF
few,NA,TRBJ1-5,TRBV2,TGTGCCAGCAGTGGACAGAGAAATCAGCCCCAGCATTTT,CASSGQRNQPQHF
NA,TRBD2,TRBJ2-1,TRBV28,TGTGCCAGTCTAGCGGGGGAGGGACGTCGGAGGTCCAATGAGCAGTTCTTC,CASLAGEGRRRSNEQFF
once,NA,TRBJ2-7,TRBV28,TGTGCCAGCAGTTTGGGGCAAGTTTACGAGCAGTACTTC,CASSLGQVYEQYF
NA,NA,TRBJ2-7,TRBV11-2,TGTGCCAGCAGCTTGCGGACTGACTCCTACGAGCAGTACTTC,CASSLRTDSYEQYF
once,TRBD2,TRBJ2-1,TRBV7-8,TGTGCCAGCAGCTTAGATGAGACTAGCATCAATGAGCAGTTCTTC,CASSLDETSINEQFF
NA,TRBD2,TRBJ2-7,TRBV2,TGTTCGGGCGGGGGGCTCTCCTACGAGCAGTACTTC,CSGGGLSYEQYF
NA,NA,TRBJ1-5,TRBV6-1,TGTGCCAGCAGGGCTAATCAGCCCCAGCATTTT,CASRANQPQHF
NA,TRBD1,TRBJ1-2,TRBV6-5,TGTGCCAGCAGTTACCGGCAGGGGGTCCATGGCTACACCTTC,CASSYRQGVHGYTF
NA,TRBD2,TRBJ2-2,TRBV15,TGTGCCACCAGCAGAACCTCCGGGACTACGGGGTCCGGGGAGCTGTTTTTT,CATSRTSGTTGSGELFF
NA,TRBD1,TRBJ2-5,TRBV25-1,TGTGCCAGCAGTGAATATTTCGGGACAGGGGGCGCGGAGACCCAGTACTTC,CASSEYFGTGGAETQYF
NA,TRBD2,TRBJ2-5,TRBV25-1,TGTGCCAGCACTAGCGGAACCCAAGAGACCCAGTACTTC,CASTSGTQETQYF
NA,NA,TRBJ2-7,TRBV18,TGTGCCAGCTCACCCCAGATAGGAGGGGGCATCTACGAGCAGTACTTC,CASSPQIGGGIYEQYF
NA,TRBD2,TRBJ2-6,TRBV6-4,TGTGCCAGCAGTGATGGTGCGGGAGTCAGTGGGGCCAACGTCCTGACTTTC,CASSDGAGVSGANVLTF
NA,NA,TRBJ2-2,TRBV28,TGTGCCAGCAGTTTTACCGTGGGACTGAACACCGGGGAGCTGTTTTTT,CASSFTVGLNTGELFF
NA,TRBD1,TRBJ1-1,TRBV11-1,TGTGCCAGCAGCAAAACAGGGGGCACTGAAGCTTTCTTT,CASSKTGGTEAFF
NA,TRBD1,TRBJ1-4,TRBV27,TGTGCCAGCAGTTTGGACAGGGGCTACGAAAAACTGTTTTTT,CASSLDRGYEKLFF
NA,TRBD2,TRBJ2-7,TRBV6-5,TGTGCCAGCGGCACTAGCGGGATTTACGAGCAGTACTTC,CASGTSGIYEQYF
NA,NA,TRBJ2-7,TRBV6-5,TGTGCCAGCAGTCTATCTGAGAGGGCTAGCGAGCAGTACTTC,CASSLSERASEQYF
NA,TRBD1,TRBJ2-7,TRBV2,TGTGCCAGCAGTGAAGGGACAGGGACACTCTACGAGCAGTACTTC,CASSEGTGTLYEQYF
NA,TRBD1,TRBJ1-1,TRBV7-9,TGTGCCAGCAGTCTTACAGGGGTAAACACTGAAGCTTTCTTT,CASSLTGVNTEAFF
NA,NA,TRBJ2-1,TRBV27,TGTGCCAGCAGTTTATATCAGGGGTACAATGAGCAGTTCTTC,CASSLYQGYNEQFF
NA,TRBD2,TRBJ2-1,TRBV6-5,TGTGCCAGCAGCTTAGCGGGAGAGACTAGGGAGCAGTTCTTC,CASSLAGETREQFF
NA,TRBD1,TRBJ1-1,TRBV18,TGTGCCAGCTCACGGGGACAGACACAACTGAACACTGAAGCTTTCTTT,CASSRGQTQLNTEAFF
NA,TRBD1,TRBJ2-2,TRBV9,TGTGCCAGCAGCGCGGGACAGGGGGTGGCCACCGGGGAGCTGTTTTTT,CASSAGQGVATGELFF
NA,TRBD2,TRBJ2-1,TRBV11-2,TGTGCCAGCAGGTTAGGGTTGGCTAGCGGGAGGGCCTCCTACAATGAGCAGTTCTTC,CASRLGLASGRASYNEQFF
NA,TRBD2,TRBJ2-1,TRBV9,TGTGCCAGCAGCGACCGGACTAGCGGGAGTCACAATGAGCAGTTCTTC,CASSDRTSGSHNEQFF